What follows is one T cell receptor (beta chain) and its context. Its antigen is as yet unknown. This sample is part of a study of identical twins. CDR3 length: 15 residues. The V gene's germline CDR1 is SNHLY and CDR2 FYNNEI. Trimming at V came to 3 bases and at J to 3 bases, leaving 4 bases not matched to a gene. Points from the study as a whole: Reduced insertions were recorded for abundant cord blood beta clonotypes, with no such pattern in memory repertoires.

Carrying unique molecular identifiers, the cDNA also gained a universal primer site through template switching. TCRdb called the 5' RACE reads again in MiXCR, with one record for every CDR3 protein. The sample records some 590,000 distinct CDR3 sequences, roughly 9.9% being singletons. The same sample was also studied in work on yellow fever vaccine responses in identical twins.

Sequenced input: PBMCs. This TCR derives from a woman between 18 and 29 years old in good health. This chain uses TRBV2 with TRBJ1-5; 8 bases line up with TRBD1. This CDR3 is CASSELGQVNQPQHF. The CDR3 DNA reads TGTGCCAGCAGTGAGTTGGGACAGGTCAATCAGCCCCAGCATTTT.